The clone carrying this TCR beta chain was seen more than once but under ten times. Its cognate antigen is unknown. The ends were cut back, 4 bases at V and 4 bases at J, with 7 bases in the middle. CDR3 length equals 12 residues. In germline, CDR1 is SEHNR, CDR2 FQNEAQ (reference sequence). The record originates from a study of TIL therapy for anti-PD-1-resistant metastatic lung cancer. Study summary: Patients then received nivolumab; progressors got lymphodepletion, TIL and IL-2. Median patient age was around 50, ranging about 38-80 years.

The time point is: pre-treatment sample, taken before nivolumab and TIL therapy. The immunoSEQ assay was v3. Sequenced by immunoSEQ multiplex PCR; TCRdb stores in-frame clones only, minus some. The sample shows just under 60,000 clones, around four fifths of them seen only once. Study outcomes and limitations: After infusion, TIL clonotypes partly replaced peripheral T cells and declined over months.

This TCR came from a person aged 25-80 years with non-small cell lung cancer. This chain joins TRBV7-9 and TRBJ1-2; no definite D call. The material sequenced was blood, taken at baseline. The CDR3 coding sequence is TGTGCCAGCAGCTCTGTGGGCTATGGCTACACCTTC. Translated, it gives CASSSVGYGYTF.